Below are 22 T cell receptor beta chains sequenced from a single sample in a study of blood T cell repertoires in COVID-19. The method was immunoSEQ multiplex PCR; TCRdb's version includes in-frame clones alone and lacks a portion of them. The top ten clones hold roughly 9.6% of a sample with roughly 150,000 clones, about 90% of them seen once. Sequencing used peripheral blood. The origin of the receptors is an elderly woman with acute or convalescent COVID-19.

V and J are TRBV12-3 or TRBV12-4 and TRBJ1-1, with TRBD1 matching over 7 bases. The V and J ends lost 6 bases and 10 bases, in that order; junction bases with no gene match: 11. The CDR3 runs 13 residues. The CDR3 DNA follows: TGTGCCAGCAGAATTCAGGGGGTAAGTGGAGCTTTCTTT. This codes for CASRIQGVSGAFF.

This sequence joins TRBV18 and TRBJ1-4, with D perhaps matching TRBD1 (5 bases). V lost 3 bases and J 8 bases, leaving 13 bases between the germline ends. This CDR3 comprises 14 residues. The germline V gene has CDR1 KGHSH and CDR2 LQKENI. The CDR3 protein is CASSPGQGGEKLFF. The CDR3 region has the DNA TGTGCCAGCTCACCTGGACAAGGTGGCGAAAAACTGTTTTTT.

The V and J genes are TRBV5-4 and TRBJ1-3; D call uncertain. V dropped 0 bases and J dropped 8 bases, with 12 bases sitting between them. The CDR3 sequence is 14 residues long. CDR1 is SGHNT, CDR2 YYREEE, per germline (reference sequence). The CDR3 sequence is CASSLGTGRDTIYF. For the CDR3, the DNA is TGTGCCAGCAGCTTGGGTACTGGGAGGGACACCATATATTTT. Drawing the rest from reference TRBV5-4 and TRBJ1-3, the complete variable domain is ETGVTQSPTHLIKTRGQQVTLRCSSQSGHNTVSWYQQALGQGPQFIFQYYREEENGRGNFPPRFSGLQFPNYSSELNVNALELDDSALYLCASSLGTGRDTIYFGEGSWLTVV.

The chain recombines TRBV5-3 with TRBJ2-1, with TRBD2 as a possible D gene (6 bases). TRBV5-3 is noted as an ORF with a role that remains uncertain. The CDR3 is 17 residues long. V gave up 2 bases and J gave up 0 bases, with 15 bases separating them. CDR3 nucleotides: TGTGCCAGAAGCTTAGTGGCGGGGCCTATCTCCTACAATGAGCAGTTCTTC. This sequence encodes CARSLVAGPISYNEQFF.

V is TRBV3-1 (or the pseudogene TRBV3-2) and J is TRBJ2-1; 11 bases are shared with TRBD1. CDR1 is LGHDT and CDR2 is YNNKEL in the germline V gene (reference sequence). This CDR3 is 15 amino acids long. Trimming took 5 bases from V and 2 from J; bases not matched to a gene: 2. The CDR3 nucleotides are TGTGCCAGCAGCGTGGACAGGGGGCCCTACAATGAGCAGTTCTTC. The encoded protein is CASSVDRGPYNEQFF.

V is TRBV5-1 and J is TRBJ2-7, with TRBD1 matching 12 bases. Germline CDR1 reads SGHRS; CDR2 reads YFSETQ. J gave up 3 bases and V 0 bases, and 4 bases lay outside the gene matches. CDR3 size: 16 residues. DNA for the CDR3: TGCGCCAGCAGCTTGGACGGGGACAGGGGGCTCTACGAGCAGTACTTC. It yields the protein CASSLDGDRGLYEQYF. The entire variable domain, with the rest obtained from reference TRBV5-1 and TRBJ2-7, is as follows: KAGVTQTPRYLIKTRGQQVTLSCSPISGHRSVSWYQQTPGQGLQFLFEYFSETQRNKGNFPGRFSGRQFSNSRSEMNVSTLELGDSALYLCASSLDGDRGLYEQYFGPGTRLTVT.

The chain uses TRBV19 and TRBJ1-2, with D possibly matching TRBD1 (5 bases). The V gene lost 7 bases and the J gene lost 2 bases, with 20 bases spanning the gap. CDR1 is LNHDA and CDR2 is SQIVND in the germline V gene (reference sequence). This CDR3 comprises 16 residues. The CDR3 protein is CASTQNGGSRNYGYTF. CDR3 coding DNA: TGTGCCAGTACCCAAAACGGGGGGTCTCGGAACTATGGCTACACCTTC.

The J gene is TRBJ2-2, the V gene TRBV4-3, with a weak D call TRBD2 (6 bases). Germline CDR1 reads LGHNA; CDR2 reads YSLEER. Between the trimmed V and J ends, which lost 4 bases and 0 bases, there was a span of 15 bases. The CDR3 loop spans 17 amino acids. The CDR3 here is CASSRSWGGTNTGELFF. For the CDR3, the DNA is TGCGCCAGCAGCCGATCCTGGGGAGGAACGAACACCGGGGAGCTGTTTTTT.

The rearrangement uses TRBV9 and TRBJ1-1; 10 bases match TRBD1. Germline lookup yields CDR1 SGDLS and CDR2 YYNGEE. This CDR3 comprises 16 residues. The ends lost 3 bases at V and 4 bases at J; junction bases unmatched: 9. This CDR3 is CASSGPGTGDFTEAFF. The CDR3 DNA reads TGTGCCAGCAGCGGACCCGGGACAGGGGACTTCACTGAAGCTTTCTTT.

The chain uses TRBV6-5 and TRBJ1-2, with TRBD1 matching 8 bases. Germline loops: CDR1 MNHEY, CDR2 SVGAGI. The CDR3 totals 14 residues. Trimming removed 8 bases from V and 6 bases from J; junction bases left unmatched: 11. The CDR3 bases are TGTGCCAGCCGACGACAGGGGCTTGAGCATGGCTACACCTTC. Amino acids: CASRRQGLEHGYTF.

The CDR3 nucleotides read TGTGCCAGCAGCCCCGGTAACAGACGCACAGATACGCAGTATTTT. It codes for CASSPGNRRTDTQYF. This sequence joins TRBV11-2 and TRBJ2-3; D gene uncertain. The CDR3 has 15 amino acids. Germline loops: CDR1 SGHAT, CDR2 FQNNGV. Deletions cut 5 bases from V and 1 base from J, with 13 bases between.

The chain uses TRBV21-1 and TRBJ2-1; no check of the table's D call, TRBD2, against the DNA was made. TRBV21-1 is marked as a pseudogene. The CDR3 extends over 17 amino acids. CDR3 bases: TGTGCCAGCAGCAAAATACCCCCAGCGGGGGGGCCAGATGAGCAGTTCTTC. Translated, it gives CASSKIPPAGGPDEQFF.

The V gene is TRBV11-2, the J gene TRBJ1-2; D gene unclear. The germline V gene encodes CDR1 SGHAT and CDR2 FQNNGV. V lost 1 base and J lost 8, with 11 bases in between. The CDR3 has 13 amino acids. The CDR3 bases are TGTGCCAGCAGCTTAGGACAAACTGGGGGCTACACCTTC. Amino acids: CASSLGQTGGYTF.

The rearrangement uses TRBV30 and TRBJ1-2; TRBD1 agrees at 7 bases. The CDR3 runs to 14 residues. The V segment lost 3 bases and the J segment 5 bases; nucleotides outside the gene matches: 9. Germline V CDR1 and CDR2: GTSNPN, SVGIG (reference sequence). This chain's CDR3 is CAWSASTGNYGYTF. The CDR3 DNA sequence: TGTGCCTGGAGCGCCTCGACAGGGAATTATGGCTACACCTTC. Full variable domain (remainder filled in from reference TRBV30 and TRBJ1-2): SQTIHQWPATLVQPVGSPLSLECTVEGTSNPNLYWYRQAAGRGLQLLFYSVGIGQISSEVPQNLSASRPQDRQFILSSKKLLLSDSGFYLCAWSASTGNYGYTFGSGTRLTVV.

V is TRBV28 and J is TRBJ2-2; possibly TRBD2 for D (7 bases). The CDR3 is made up of 16 amino acids. The V and J ends lost 6 bases and 2 bases respectively, with 16 bases between them. Germline-derived CDR1 and CDR2 are MDHEN and SYDVKM. DNA for the CDR3: TGTGCCAGCAGCTCTGGGGGCGGGGGTAACACCGGGGAGCTGTTTTTT. Encoded protein: CASSSGGGGNTGELFF.

This clone has only a few counts. This chain connects TRBV3-1 (or the pseudogene TRBV3-2) to TRBJ1-1, with a possible D match to TRBD1 (6 bases). The CDR3 spans 15 residues. Germline values: CDR1 LGHDT, CDR2 YNNKEL (reference sequence). Trimming stripped 4 bases from V and 4 bases from J, with 16 bases between. The chain's CDR3 is CASSLILGGGTEAFF. In DNA form, the CDR3 reads TGTGCCAGCAGCCTAATTTTAGGGGGTGGCACTGAAGCTTTCTTT.

This clone occurred once. Other DNA sequences of this sample code for an identical CDR3. The chain combines TRBV11-2 with TRBJ1-1; a possible D gene is TRBD1 (6 bases). The CDR3 is 13 amino acids. Germline V lookup: CDR1 SGHAT, CDR2 FQNNGV. V dropped 4 bases and J dropped 1 base, with 7 bases sitting between them. The CDR3 DNA reads as TGTGCCAGCAGCTCGGACAGGAACACTGAAGCTTTCTTT. This translates into CASSSDRNTEAFF.

The chain has TRBV6-6 and TRBJ2-7, with TRBD1 matching 7 bases. The CDR3 sequence is 13 residues long. Germline CDR1 reads MNHNY; CDR2 reads SVGAGI (reference sequence). The V gene end was trimmed by 6 bases and the J gene end by 3 bases; junction bases not matched to a gene: 5. The CDR3 DNA reads as TGTGCCAGCAGCCCGGGACAGCTCTACGAGCAGTACTTC. Residues: CASSPGQLYEQYF.

This chain connects TRBV7-2 to TRBJ1-3; 9 bases fit TRBD1. Germline V gene sequence: CDR1 SGHTA, CDR2 FQGNSA. V was clipped by 6 bases and J by 0 bases; unmatched bases: 6. CDR3 size: 16 residues. As DNA, the CDR3 is TGTGCCAGCAGTCGCACAGGGGGCCACTCTGGAAACACCATATATTTT. Protein sequence: CASSRTGGHSGNTIYF.

The chain couples TRBV5-1 to TRBJ1-6, with 8 bases lining up with TRBD1. The length of the CDR3 is 17 residues. With 0 bases clipped from V and 3 bases from J, the junction kept 5 bases outside the gene matches. CDR1 is SGHRS, CDR2 YFSETQ, per germline. CDR3 region: CASSLAPGGDYNSPLHF. The CDR3 coding sequence is TGCGCCAGCAGCTTGGCTCCAGGGGGCGACTATAATTCACCCCTCCACTTT.

The CDR3 DNA sequence: TGTGCCAGCAGCCCCTTTGGGGCGGGGGCCTACGAGCAGTACTTC. Amino acids: CASSPFGAGAYEQYF. This sequence joins TRBV7-9 and TRBJ2-7, with 7 bases aligning to TRBD2. The V segment lost 5 bases and the J segment 2 bases; nucleotides outside the gene matches: 9. The CDR3 runs 15 residues. Germline CDR1 SEHNR, CDR2 FQNEAQ (reference sequence).

The chain carries TRBV5-1 and TRBJ2-7; TRBD2 is a possible D gene (5 bases). Germline assignment: CDR1 SGHRS and CDR2 YFSETQ. CDR3 size: 14 residues. V shed 3 bases and J shed 4 bases, with 14 bases lying between them. CDR3 protein: CASSSSSGVYEQYF. The DNA for the CDR3 is TGCGCCAGCAGCTCGTCATCCGGGGTTTACGAGCAGTACTTC.